The 24 T cell receptor beta chains reported below all come from one sample, sequenced in a study of beta chain features in type 1 diabetes. Reverse transcribing all isolated RNA meant expressed TCRB transcripts were sequenced. Assay: immunoSEQ multiplex PCR; the TCRdb copy retains only in-frame clones and omits some. The sample records more than 95,000 clones, around a sixth being singletons. Study-level findings and limits: Across all four CD4+ subsets, people with type 1 diabetes showed modestly shorter TCRB CDR3s.

Antigen specificity for these receptors is unknown. Specimen: central memory CD4+ T cells from blood. All receptors derive from a man between 18 and 35 years old with type 1 diabetes.

The chain combines TRBV7-9 with TRBJ1-2; D may be TRBD1 (5 bases). CDR1 and CDR2 from the germline V gene are SEHNR and FQNEAQ (reference sequence). The V and J ends lost 5 bases and 7 bases respectively, with 20 bases between them. CDR3 length: 15 residues. CDR3 sequence (DNA): TGTGCCAGCAGCCTAGTCCCAGGGAACGAAGGTGGCTACACCTTC. Amino acid sequence: CASSLVPGNEGGYTF. The full variable domain, completed using reference TRBV7-9 and TRBJ1-2, is DTGVSQNPRHKITKRGQNVTFRCDPISEHNRLYWYRQTLGQGPEFLTYFQNEAQLEKSRLLSDRFSAERPKGSFSTLEIQRTEQGDSAMYLCASSLVPGNEGGYTFGSGTRLTVV.

This clone was counted ten times or more. CDR3 loop: CASSLAQGRTDTQYF. The CDR3 nucleotides are TGTGCCAGCAGCTTAGCCCAGGGGCGCACAGATACGCAGTATTTT. The J gene is TRBJ2-3, the V gene TRBV7-2; maybe TRBD1 (6 bases). Germline V lookup: CDR1 SGHTA, CDR2 FQGNSA. The V end lost 0 bases, the J end lost 1 base, and 8 bases lay between the germline ends. The CDR3 spans 15 residues. The full variable domain, its missing parts supplied by reference TRBV7-2 and TRBJ2-3, is GAGVSQSPSNKVTEKGKDVELRCDPISGHTALYWYRQSLGQGLEFLIYFQGNSAPDKSGLPSDRFSAERTGGSVSTLTIQRTQQEDSAVYLCASSLAQGRTDTQYFGPGTRLTVL.

This clone was detected only a few times. The chain recombines TRBV5-1 with TRBJ2-7; 9 positions agree with TRBD1. With V trimmed by 0 bases and J by 6 bases, 1 base remained unmatched. Per germline, CDR1 SGHRS and CDR2 YFSETQ. This CDR3 is 13 amino acids long. The CDR3 loop is CASSLVTGGEQYF. As DNA, the CDR3 is TGCGCCAGCAGCTTGGTGACAGGGGGCGAGCAGTACTTC.

The chain joins TRBV18 to TRBJ2-1, with D unresolved. Germline V gene lookup returns CDR1 KGHSH and CDR2 LQKENI. This CDR3 is built from 14 residues. V shed 2 bases and J shed 6 bases, with 11 bases lying between them. In DNA, the CDR3 is TGTGCCAGCTCACCATTGCGTGGTACCAATGAGCAGTTCTTC. Protein product: CASSPLRGTNEQFF.

V and J are TRBV9 and TRBJ1-2; 12 nucleotides line up with TRBD1. CDR1 and CDR2 from the germline V gene are SGDLS and YYNGEE. V shed 4 bases, J shed 7 bases, and the junction held 5 bases outside the gene matches. The CDR3 totals 14 residues. The CDR3 region is CASSIGTGGFGYTF. CDR3 sequence (DNA): TGTGCCAGCAGCATCGGGACAGGGGGCTTTGGCTACACCTTC.

This clone was picked up many times. V is TRBV29-1 and J is TRBJ2-2; the D is unclear. The CDR3 has 10 amino acids. Looked up from germline, CDR1 is SQVTM and CDR2 is ANQGSEA. V was clipped by 7 bases and J by 4 bases, with 4 bases between them. The CDR3 region has the DNA TGCAGCGCTAGCACCGGGGAGCTGTTTTTT. The encoded protein is CSASTGELFF.

The chain links TRBV18 to TRBJ1-1, with D unresolved. V was trimmed by 5 bases and J by 0 bases, leaving 7 bases between them. This CDR3 region has 13 residues. Germline CDR1 is KGHSH and CDR2 is LQKENI. The CDR3 region is CASSSGLNTEAFF. Written as DNA, the CDR3 is TGTGCCAGCTCATCCGGCCTGAACACTGAAGCTTTCTTT.

The chain carries TRBV14 and TRBJ2-1, with no clear D. CDR3 size: 13 residues. Germline V lookup: CDR1 SGHDN, CDR2 FVKESK. The ends were cut back, 0 bases at V and 4 bases at J, with 4 bases in the middle. The CDR3 DNA reads as TGTGCCAGCAGCCAAGACCGATACAATGAGCAGTTCTTC. As protein: CASSQDRYNEQFF.

This clone appeared a few times. This rearrangement joins TRBV29-1 to TRBJ1-1; D is unclear. Trimming removed 3 bases at V and 4 bases at J, with 6 bases between. Germline V lookup: CDR1 SQVTM, CDR2 ANQGSEA. The length of the CDR3 is 11 residues. Here the CDR3 reads CSVDSSTEAFF. CDR3 bases: TGCAGCGTTGACTCTAGCACTGAAGCTTTCTTT.

The chain is built from TRBV19 and TRBJ1-1; perhaps TRBD1 as D (6 bases). Looked up from germline, CDR1 is LNHDA and CDR2 is SQIVND (reference sequence). The CDR3 covers 13 residues. V lost 7 bases, J lost 1 base, and 10 bases lay in between. CDR3 protein: CASTLTGNTEAFF. In DNA, the CDR3 is TGTGCCAGTACCCTGACAGGGAACACTGAAGCTTTCTTT.

This sequence joins TRBV7-9 and TRBJ2-1; 9 bases align to TRBD1. J gave up 7 bases and V 4 bases, and 5 bases lay outside the gene matches. Per the germline V gene, CDR1 is SEHNR and CDR2 is FQNEAQ (reference sequence). CDR3 size: 14 residues. Written as DNA, the CDR3 is TGTGCCAGCAGCTACCCACAGGGGGCGAATGAGCAGTTCTTC. Residues: CASSYPQGANEQFF.

The V gene is TRBV29-1, the J gene TRBJ2-2; 8 bases are shared with TRBD1. Trimming cost V 6 bases and J 5 bases; bases outside gene matches: 2. The germline gives CDR1 SQVTM, CDR2 ANQGSEA. The CDR3 covers 12 residues. The CDR3 coding sequence is TGCAGCGTAAACAGGGGGACCGGGGAGCTGTTTTTT. This gives the protein CSVNRGTGELFF.

This clone was recorded a few times. Other DNA sequences in the same sample also yield this CDR3. V gene TRBV5-1 combines with J gene TRBJ1-2; D uncertain. V was pared by 0 bases and J by 3 bases, with 6 bases between. There are 13 residues in the CDR3. Looked up from germline, CDR1 is SGHRS and CDR2 is YFSETQ. For the CDR3, the DNA is TGCGCCAGCAGCTTGGATGGCGACTATGGCTACACCTTC. Amino acids: CASSLDGDYGYTF.

This clone was recorded at least ten times. The genes are TRBV4-3 and TRBJ2-3; D is possibly TRBD1 (6 bases). This CDR3 has 16 amino acids. Trimming took off 1 base at V and 6 bases at J, with 17 bases between the two ends. Germline V CDR1 and CDR2: LGHNA, YSLEER. The CDR3 DNA follows: TGCGCCAGCAGCCAAGCATCGGCAGGGGCCACGGATACGCAGTATTTT. This encodes CASSQASAGATDTQYF.

This clone was seen a few times. This CDR3 reads CASSYALQQFF. CDR3 sequence (DNA): TGTGCCAGCAGTTACGCTCTTCAGCAGTTCTTC. The gene calls are TRBV6-7 and TRBJ2-1; no clear D gene. TRBV6-7 is labeled an ORF, and its function is uncertain. Trimming cost V 2 bases and J 11 bases, with 7 bases left between them. The CDR3 runs 11 residues.

The V and J genes are TRBV12-5 and TRBJ2-1; D unresolved. This CDR3 contains 13 residues. Trimming cost V 5 bases and J 3 bases, with 8 bases left between them. Germline lookup yields CDR1 LGHNT and CDR2 FRNRAP. For the CDR3, the DNA is TGTGCTAGTGGTCCTGACGGCTACAATGAGCAGTTCTTC. It specifies CASGPDGYNEQFF.

This clone came up a few times. V is TRBV29-1 and J is TRBJ2-3, with D tentatively TRBD2 (6 bases). This CDR3 spans 16 amino acids. V was trimmed by 6 bases and J by 2 bases, leaving 21 bases between them. Germline loops: CDR1 SQVTM, CDR2 ANQGSEA. The CDR3 DNA is TGCAGCGTACCCCCCGGATGGAGGGCTTCCACAGATACGCAGTATTTT. This codes for CSVPPGWRASTDTQYF.

This clone was counted only a few times. The V and J genes are TRBV19 and TRBJ1-5, with D uncertain. CDR3 size: 14 residues. CDR1 and CDR2 from the germline V gene are LNHDA and SQIVND (reference sequence). Trimming stripped 3 bases from V and 7 bases from J, with 13 bases between. This chain's CDR3 is CASSIGWEVQPQHF. In DNA, the CDR3 is TGTGCCAGTAGTATTGGGTGGGAGGTCCAGCCCCAGCATTTT.

This clone was counted between two and nine times. The CDR3 DNA reads as TGTGCCAGCAGCTTAGCGGTACTAGCGGGTAATGAGCAGTTCTTC. Residues: CASSLAVLAGNEQFF. This chain links TRBV7-2 with TRBJ2-1; TRBD2 aligns across 9 bases. The CDR3 is 15 amino acids. J was trimmed by 7 bases and V by 0 bases; bases with no gene match: 4. Germline CDR1 reads SGHTA; CDR2 reads FQGNSA. Drawing the rest from reference TRBV7-2 and TRBJ2-1, the complete variable domain is GAGVSQSPSNKVTEKGKDVELRCDPISGHTALYWYRQSLGQGLEFLIYFQGNSAPDKSGLPSDRFSAERTGGSVSTLTIQRTQQEDSAVYLCASSLAVLAGNEQFFGPGTRLTVL.

The table lists this clone with a count of one. This specimen includes other DNA sequences encoding the same CDR3. This chain connects TRBV9 to TRBJ2-7; 9 bases are a match to TRBD2. The CDR3 covers 15 residues. Germline values: CDR1 SGDLS, CDR2 YYNGEE. Trimming at V came to 4 bases and at J to 2 bases, leaving 7 bases not matched to a gene. The CDR3: CASSPTTSGTYEQYF. The CDR3 bases are TGTGCCAGCAGCCCGACGACTAGCGGAACCTACGAGCAGTACTTC. Based on the CDR3 plus reference TRBV9 and TRBJ2-7, the full variable domain is DSGVTQTPKHLITATGQRVTLRCSPRSGDLSVYWYQQSLDQGLQFLIQYYNGEERAKGNILERFSAQQFPDLHSELNLSSLELGDSALYFCASSPTTSGTYEQYFGPGTRLTVT.

J is TRBJ2-5 and V is TRBV30, with a weak D call TRBD2 (7 bases). V was pared by 0 bases and J by 1 base, with 12 bases between. Germline V gives CDR1 GTSNPN, CDR2 SVGIG (reference sequence). This CDR3 has 15 residues. In DNA form, the CDR3 reads TGTGCCTGGAGTGTACCGGGGGGCGTCCAAGAGACCCAGTACTTC. Amino acids: CAWSVPGGVQETQYF.

The chain links TRBV5-1 to TRBJ1-1, with TRBD1 identical over 7 bases. CDR3 length equals 14 residues. CDR1 is SGHRS and CDR2 is YFSETQ in the germline V gene. J lost 5 bases, V lost 1 base, and 5 bases had no gene match. CDR3 nucleotides: TGCGCCAGCAGCTTGTCAGGGGGAGGAACTGAAGCTTTCTTT. Amino acid sequence: CASSLSGGGTEAFF. The whole variable domain, filled in from reference TRBV5-1 and TRBJ1-1, reads KAGVTQTPRYLIKTRGQQVTLSCSPISGHRSVSWYQQTPGQGLQFLFEYFSETQRNKGNFPGRFSGRQFSNSRSEMNVSTLELGDSALYLCASSLSGGGTEAFFGQGTRLTVV.

This clone showed up just a few times. V is TRBV18 and J is TRBJ2-7; 7 positions match TRBD1. The CDR3 is made up of 15 amino acids. CDR1 and CDR2 from the germline V gene are KGHSH and LQKENI. Germline trimming cut 3 bases from V and 5 bases from J; bases unmatched to any gene: 10. The CDR3 nucleotides read TGTGCCAGCTCACCTAATTCACAGGGGTCCGACGAGCAGTACTTC. This translates into CASSPNSQGSDEQYF.

V usage is TRBV5-4 and J usage is TRBJ2-1, with 9 nucleotides matching TRBD1. Germline trimming cut 4 bases from V and 10 bases from J; bases unmatched to any gene: 9. CDR3 length: 14 residues. Germline V gene data show CDR1 as SGHNT and CDR2 as YYREEE (reference sequence). CDR3: CASSPEYDRGEQFF. CDR3 DNA sequence: TGTGCCAGCAGCCCCGAGTATGACAGGGGGGAGCAGTTCTTC. Full variable domain (outside the CDR3, taken from reference TRBV5-4 and TRBJ2-1): ETGVTQSPTHLIKTRGQQVTLRCSSQSGHNTVSWYQQALGQGPQFIFQYYREEENGRGNFPPRFSGLQFPNYSSELNVNALELDDSALYLCASSPEYDRGEQFFGPGTRLTVL.